This TCR beta chain appears in the sequencing data of a study of cytomegalovirus exposure and HLA in healthy donors. Regarding donors, all were healthy bone marrow donors. V lost 5 bases, J lost 3 bases, and 5 bases stayed unmatched. The CDR3 runs to 14 residues. Germline V gene sequence: CDR1 SGHRS, CDR2 YFSETQ. The PCR ran on 60 Vbeta and 13 Jbeta primers. Some clones are missing from TCRdb's copy, which holds only in-frame ones; the method was immunoSEQ multiplex PCR. Its table records 100,000 or so clones. Sequencing input: PBMCs. V is TRBV5-1 and J is TRBJ2-7; TRBD1 aligns across 10 bases. The source of this sequence is a man over 45 in good health and CMV-seronegative. This chain's CDR3 is CASSRTGGDYEQYF. Written as DNA, the CDR3 is TGCGCCAGCAGTCGGACAGGGGGAGACTACGAGCAGTACTTC.